The 24 T cell receptor beta chains presented below share a single source sample, sequenced in a study of radiation and T cells in renal cell carcinoma. Stated time point: blood 4 weeks post-SBRT, at nephrectomy. Treatment given: 15 Gy SBRT to primary tumor, nephrectomy 4 weeks later. Assay used: immunoSEQ multiplex PCR; TCRdb lists only in-frame clones, some missing. The sample lists approximately 92,000 clones, around four fifths occurring once. This specimen was blood, taken from a patient whose treatment included radiotherapy and nephrectomy. Every receptor here comes from a man aged 50-59 years with renal cell carcinoma.

V gene TRBV7-2 combines with J gene TRBJ2-5, with TRBD1 matching 9 bases. Per germline, CDR1 SGHTA and CDR2 FQGNSA. The V gene end was trimmed by 5 bases and the J gene end by 5 bases; junction bases not matched to a gene: 12. The CDR3 sequence is 16 residues long. The CDR3 protein is CASSPTGQGMGETQYF. CDR3 bases: TGTGCCAGCAGCCCAACGGGACAGGGAATGGGTGAGACCCAGTACTTC.

The rearrangement joins TRBV5-1 to TRBJ2-2, with TRBD1 as a possible D gene (6 bases). The CDR3 is 15 residues long. Trimming pared 4 bases from V and 6 bases from J, leaving 16 bases between. The germline CDR1 and CDR2 sequences are SGHRS and YFSETQ. CDR3 loop: CASSQAQGKSGELFF. The CDR3, as DNA: TGCGCCAGCAGCCAAGCACAGGGCAAATCCGGGGAGCTGTTTTTT.

The gene calls are TRBV19 and TRBJ1-5; 8 bases map to TRBD1. This CDR3 spans 16 amino acids. Germline V lookup: CDR1 LNHDA, CDR2 SQIVND (reference sequence). Trimming removed 10 bases from V and 2 bases from J; junction bases left unmatched: 13. The CDR3 DNA reads TGTGCCACTACCACACCCCAGGGGGCTGGCAATCAGCCCCAGCATTTT. This gives the protein CATTTPQGAGNQPQHF.

This clone was counted a single time. V and J are TRBV6-6 and TRBJ1-5, with D unresolved. Germline V gene data show CDR1 as MNHNY and CDR2 as SVGAGI (reference sequence). The CDR3 consists of 15 residues. V was trimmed by 0 bases and J by 4 bases, leaving 10 bases between them. CDR3 loop: CASSYSPVSNQPQHF. As DNA, the CDR3 is TGTGCCAGCAGTTACTCTCCAGTTTCAAATCAGCCCCAGCATTTT.

The chain links TRBV18 to TRBJ2-7; 9 nucleotides match TRBD1. The V segment lost 2 bases and the J segment 4 bases; nucleotides outside the gene matches: 9. This CDR3 region has 16 residues. CDR1 is KGHSH and CDR2 is LQKENI in the germline V gene. CDR3 in DNA: TGTGCCAGCTCACCAGGGACAGGGTCAATAGGATACGAGCAGTACTTC. Translated, it gives CASSPGTGSIGYEQYF.

The V gene is TRBV5-8, the J gene TRBJ1-3; D is undetermined. Germline assignment: CDR1 SGHTS and CDR2 YDEGEE. The CDR3 covers 16 residues. Deletions cut 3 bases from V and 2 bases from J, with 15 bases between. The CDR3 region has the DNA TGTGCCAGCAGCTCCGGGTCTACTGCCACTGGAAACACCATATATTTT. Translating gives CASSSGSTATGNTIYF.

This chain joins TRBV5-1 and TRBJ2-1; a weak D match, TRBD1 (6 bases). This CDR3 has 16 amino acids. Per germline, CDR1 SGHRS and CDR2 YFSETQ. Deletions cut 3 bases from V and 2 bases from J, with 15 bases between. CDR3 nucleotide sequence: TGCGCCAGCAGCTCCCTAACGACAGGTGCCTACAATGAGCAGTTCTTC. It specifies CASSSLTTGAYNEQFF.

V usage is TRBV2 and J usage is TRBJ1-1; maybe TRBD1 (6 bases). The length of the CDR3 is 14 residues. With 2 bases removed from V and 2 bases from J, the gap between germline ends came to 9 bases. Germline values: CDR1 SNHLY, CDR2 FYNNEI. This chain's CDR3 is CASSEFGGNTEAFF. CDR3 bases: TGTGCCAGCAGTGAATTTGGGGGCAACACTGAAGCTTTCTTT.

CDR3 residues: CASAVGGVDNEQFF. Here the CDR3 DNA reads TGCGCCAGCGCCGTCGGCGGGGTCGACAATGAGCAGTTCTTC. The chain has TRBV5-1 and TRBJ2-1, with a tentative D call TRBD2 (6 bases). CDR1 and CDR2 from the germline V gene are SGHRS and YFSETQ. This CDR3 has 14 amino acids. V was trimmed by 7 bases and J by 5 bases, leaving 16 bases between them.

This clone has only one observation. The rearrangement joins TRBV18 to TRBJ2-2, with D maybe TRBD1 (5 bases). Looked up from germline, CDR1 is KGHSH and CDR2 is LQKENI. V lost 3 bases, J lost 5 bases, and 7 bases lay in between. The CDR3 length is 13 residues. CDR3 protein: CASSPRDTGELFF. Written as DNA, the CDR3 is TGTGCCAGCTCACCCAGGGATACCGGGGAGCTGTTTTTT.

The rearrangement uses TRBV29-1 and TRBJ2-6, with D possibly being TRBD1 (5 bases). This CDR3 has 14 residues. V was cut by 6 bases and J by 0 bases, with 9 bases left in between. Germline V CDR1 and CDR2: SQVTM, ANQGSEA. The CDR3 nucleotides read TGCAGCGTAGACGACAGCTCTGGGGCCAACGTCCTGACTTTC. Translation gives CSVDDSSGANVLTF.

This clone appeared a few times. The chain joins TRBV6-5 to TRBJ1-5; no clear D. Looked up from germline, CDR1 is MNHEY and CDR2 is SVGAGI. The ends were cut back, 0 bases at V and 5 bases at J, with 5 bases in the middle. This CDR3 has 13 residues. The chain's CDR3 is CASSYSLDQPQHF. CDR3 in DNA: TGTGCCAGCAGTTACTCCCTCGATCAGCCCCAGCATTTT.

The chain is built from TRBV19 and TRBJ2-7; perhaps TRBD1 as D (6 bases). V gave up 3 bases and J gave up 4 bases, with 13 bases separating them. CDR3 size: 14 residues. CDR1 and CDR2 from the germline V gene are LNHDA and SQIVND (reference sequence). CDR3 coding DNA: TGTGCCAGTAGTATGACAGGAGGTACTTACGAGCAGTACTTC. Protein: CASSMTGGTYEQYF.

The chain joins TRBV27 to TRBJ1-1; D unresolved. Trimming removed 1 base from V and 1 base from J, with 7 bases in between. The CDR3 has 14 residues. Germline values: CDR1 MNHEY, CDR2 SMNVEV (reference sequence). The CDR3 is CASSLFTGNTEAFF. The CDR3 DNA follows: TGTGCCAGCAGTTTATTCACGGGGAACACTGAAGCTTTCTTT.

This sequence joins TRBV4-1 and TRBJ2-3, with D unresolved. The CDR3 is made up of 14 amino acids. Trimming stripped 0 bases from V and 3 bases from J, with 7 bases between. CDR1 is MGHRA and CDR2 is YSYEKL in the germline V gene. The CDR3 nucleotides read TGCGCCAGCAGCCAAGAGGCCTGGACAGATACGCAGTATTTT. Amino acids: CASSQEAWTDTQYF.

This chain connects TRBV18 to TRBJ2-1, with 8 positions matching TRBD1. The CDR3 consists of 17 residues. Looked up from germline, CDR1 is KGHSH and CDR2 is LQKENI. With V trimmed by 0 bases and J by 5 bases, 9 bases remained unmatched. The DNA for the CDR3 is TGTGCCAGCTCACCACCGAAGGGGACAGGAGCCAACAATGAGCAGTTCTTC. This encodes CASSPPKGTGANNEQFF.

The V gene is TRBV21-1, the J gene TRBJ2-3; TRBD2, as called in the table, went unchecked against the DNA. TRBV21-1 is shown as a pseudogene. CDR3 length equals 17 residues. CDR3 sequence (DNA): TGTGCCAGTCCCCTGCCGACTAGCGGGGGGATCACAGATACGCAGTATTTT. Translation: CASPLPTSGGITDTQYF.

V and J are TRBV5-1 and TRBJ2-1, with 9 bases that match TRBD2. The germline CDR1 and CDR2 sequences are SGHRS and YFSETQ. With V trimmed by 4 bases and J by 0 bases, 5 bases remained unmatched. The CDR3 loop spans 16 amino acids. The CDR3 reads CASSIFSGSSYNEQFF. The DNA for the CDR3 is TGCGCCAGCAGCATTTTTAGCGGGAGCTCCTACAATGAGCAGTTCTTC.

This chain links TRBV19 with TRBJ2-7; the D call may be TRBD1 or TRBD2 (5 bases each). This CDR3 comprises 12 residues. The V end lost 6 bases, the J end lost 7 bases, and 13 bases lay between the germline ends. Germline-derived CDR1 and CDR2 are LNHDA and SQIVND (reference sequence). In DNA form, the CDR3 reads TGTGCCAGTAGGGGGGACCCTGAGGAGCAGTACTTC. Translating gives CASRGDPEEQYF.

This chain joins TRBV11-2 and TRBJ2-4; the D gene is possibly TRBD1 (6 bases). This CDR3 comprises 14 residues. Germline loops: CDR1 SGHAT, CDR2 FQNNGV. Deletions cut 0 bases from V and 5 bases from J, with 8 bases between. The DNA of the CDR3 is TGTGCCAGCAGCTTAGAGCACAGGGAAAACATTCAGTACTTC. Translation gives CASSLEHRENIQYF.

This clone was picked up one time. The identical CDR3 is also encoded by other nucleotide sequences in the sample. The V gene is TRBV27, the J gene TRBJ2-7; TRBD1 aligns across 8 bases. V shed 6 bases and J 3 bases; nucleotides not matched to a gene: 13. CDR3 length: 16 residues. Germline assignment: CDR1 MNHEY and CDR2 SMNVEV (reference sequence). CDR3 sequence: CASSFVQGAAVYEQYF. CDR3 nucleotides: TGTGCCAGCAGCTTTGTGCAGGGGGCCGCGGTCTACGAGCAGTACTTC.

This sequence joins TRBV4-3 and TRBJ2-7, with D maybe TRBD1 (5 bases). The CDR3 is made up of 15 amino acids. Germline lookup yields CDR1 LGHNA and CDR2 YSLEER. Between the trimmed V and J ends, which lost 4 bases and 3 bases, there was a span of 16 bases. This chain's CDR3 is CASSLNRQLLYEQYF. CDR3 sequence (DNA): TGCGCCAGCAGCCTGAATCGACAGTTACTCTACGAGCAGTACTTC.

The CDR3 DNA sequence: TGTGCCAGTAGTACCCTGGGGTATCAGCCCCAGCATTTT. It encodes CASSTLGYQPQHF. The chain combines TRBV19 with TRBJ1-5, with D uncertain. This CDR3 spans 13 amino acids. Germline V gene data show CDR1 as LNHDA and CDR2 as SQIVND (reference sequence). V was trimmed by 4 bases and J by 5 bases, leaving 9 bases between them.

This clone was recorded once. The genes are TRBV6-9 and TRBJ1-2; tentative D call: TRBD1 (5 bases). Germline V gives CDR1 MNHGY, CDR2 SVAAGI. The CDR3 runs 16 residues. The V end lost 2 bases, the J end lost 11 bases, and 24 bases lay between the germline ends. The CDR3 is CASSYKGLSTEHSYTF. CDR3 DNA: TGTGCCAGCAGTTATAAGGGGTTGTCGACTGAACACTCATACACCTTC.